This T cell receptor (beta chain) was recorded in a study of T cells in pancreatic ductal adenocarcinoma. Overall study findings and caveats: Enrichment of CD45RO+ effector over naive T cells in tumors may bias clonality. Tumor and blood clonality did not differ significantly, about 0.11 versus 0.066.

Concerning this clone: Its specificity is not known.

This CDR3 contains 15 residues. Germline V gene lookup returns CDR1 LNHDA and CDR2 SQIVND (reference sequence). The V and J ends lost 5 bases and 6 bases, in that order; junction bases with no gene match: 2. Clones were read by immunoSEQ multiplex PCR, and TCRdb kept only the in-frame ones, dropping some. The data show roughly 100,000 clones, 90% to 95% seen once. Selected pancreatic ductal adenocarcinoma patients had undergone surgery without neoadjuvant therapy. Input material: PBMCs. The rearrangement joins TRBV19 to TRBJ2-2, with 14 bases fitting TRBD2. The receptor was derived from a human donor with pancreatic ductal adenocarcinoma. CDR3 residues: CASSGLAGGAGELFF. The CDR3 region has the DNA TGTGCCAGTAGTGGACTAGCGGGAGGAGCCGGGGAGCTGTTTTTT.